This T cell receptor (beta chain) comes out of a study of blood T cell repertoires in COVID-19. Profiling relied on immunoSEQ multiplex PCR, and the TCRdb table lists in-frame clones only, not all of them. The sample lists around 110,000 clones; roughly four fifths were seen once. V shed 7 bases and J shed 5 bases, with 8 bases lying between them. This CDR3 has 11 residues. Germline assignment: CDR1 SQVTM and CDR2 ANQGSEA. This clonotype was sampled from a man in his 70s with active or convalescent COVID-19. Sequenced input: peripheral blood. The chain employs TRBV29-1 and TRBJ1-4; D perhaps matches TRBD1 (6 bases). CDR3 DNA sequence: TGCAGCGGACAGGAGAATGAAAAACTGTTTTTT. Translated: CSGQENEKLFF. The variable domain in full, with the rest retrieved from reference TRBV29-1 and TRBJ1-4, is SAVISQKPSRDICQRGTSLTIQCQVDSQVTMMFWYRQQPGQSLTLIATANQGSEATYESGFVIDKFPISRPNLTFSTLTVSNMSPEDSSIYLCSGQENEKLFFGSGTQLSVL.